This T cell receptor beta chain was recovered during a study of beta chain features in type 1 diabetes (dated by TCRdb to 2016 to 2019). Background for the entire study: Mean age, gender distribution, total cell number and subset yield did not differ between patients and healthy donors. Across all samples, about 110 million sorted cells were examined, and cell number per subset correlated strongly with RNA yield. The study compared the TCRB repertoires of sorted circulating CD4+ T cell subsets in recently diagnosed type 1 diabetes patients with those in matched healthy donors. Regulatory and stem cell-like memory subsets were isolated from only 8 patients and roughly eight healthy donors, whereas naive and central memory subsets came from all 30 or so donors.

About this clone itself: The specificity of this receptor is unknown. No base qualities exist here, and no much larger clone lies one base off it.

Each donor gave one peripheral blood draw, about 110 mL on average, collected into heparinised tubes. Using a panel that included CD45RO, CCR7, CD25, CD127, CD95 and CD27, naive, central memory, regulatory and stem cell-like memory CD4+ T cells were sorted on a BD FACSAria II. Purity was above 98% for every sorted population. PBMCs were isolated right away by Lymphoprep density gradient centrifugation and were stained directly, without culture. So that batch effects would be minimized, each experiment stained and sorted samples in pairs, pairing one healthy donor with one patient. The trim is 3 bases for V and 4 bases for J, with a gap of 9 bases between the germline ends. The CDR3 sequence holds 12 residues, the cysteine and phenylalanine included. Left in the record is the CDR3 DNA by itself, 36 bases read in frame from the first base. The germline V gene (reference sequence) sets CDR1 to GTSNPN and CDR2 to SVGIG.

Broad study findings and their caveats: Sequencing cDNA rather than genomic DNA could over-represent highly expressing activated cells, although activation and CD3 levels did not differ between groups. The naive, central memory and regulatory TCRB repertoires appeared to resemble one another more closely among patients than among healthy donors. Type 1 diabetes patients showed a moderate but significant shortening of TCRB CDR3 length in all four CD4+ subsets. HLA sub-analyses involved small numbers of individuals, so any influence of HLA type on TCRB rearrangement remained unresolved. Shorter templates might be favored by PCR, yet because patient and control samples were amplified and corrected together, any such skew would affect both groups equally. Fewer insertions and more nucleotide deletions at VDJ recombination sites were observed in patients with type 1 diabetes, implying thymic rearrangement abnormalities.

All of the isolated RNA was reverse transcribed with the High Capacity cDNA Reverse Transcription Kit, so expressed TCRB transcripts were sequenced. Deep immunoSEQ sequencing was performed on naive, central memory and regulatory T cell samples, with an average of about 4 million total reads per sample. Sorted cells were lysed in RLT buffer, and RNA was extracted using DNase-treated RNeasy Micro or Mini kits according to cell number. Each cell subset was processed on its own to prevent cross-contamination, while patient and healthy donor samples were processed together. The immunoSEQ multiplex PCR was used to amplify TCRB sequences from cDNA, yielding 87-bp fragments that span the CDR3 region. Amplicons were sequenced on the Illumina HiSeq platform. In the paper's pipeline: Synthetic template baselines were used to correct PCR bias computationally, reads within Hamming distance 2 were collapsed together, and singletons that could not be merged were discarded. By aligning reads against IMGT, V, D and J genes, CDR3 length, and insertions or deletions at six rearrangement sites were assigned. Within each subset, clonotype counts were normalized to sorted cell number, after which true diversity and Gini coefficients were computed with the tcR R package. The overlap coefficient, calculated on TCRB nucleotide sequences, was used to quantify repertoire sharing. TCRdb retrieved this table from immuneACCESS and kept in-frame rearrangements only. Not all clones are present; in checked studies, unresolved V genes account for under half, and no reason is known for the remainder. V and J calls and clone size come straight from that table; D and trimming were deduced from the DNA. A total of roughly 300,000 clones appear in this sample, around 9% of them only once. The ten biggest clones cover around 1% of the sample.

This TCR was sampled from a young man with type 1 diabetes. This receptor chain uses TRBV30 and TRBJ1-2; a confident D gene designation cannot be given. Sample: central memory CD4+ T cells from blood. The DNA sequence is as follows: TGTGCCTGGAGCCCGGGTTCCTATGGCTACACCTTC. It specifies CAWSPGSYGYTF.